In this sample, the clone carrying this T cell receptor beta chain turned up a few times. A second roughly 6 to 11 cycle PCR used barcoded and J-beta primers. MiXCR, run by TCRdb on the 5' RACE reads, gives a single entry per CDR3 protein. This table has about 1.6 million distinct CDR3 sequences, roughly 32% appearing once. These data originate in a study of blood T cells in healthy people across ages. Germline V CDR1 and CDR2: MGHDK, SYGVNS. CDR3 length: 15 residues. J gave up 2 bases and V 7 bases, and 7 bases lay outside the gene matches. The sequence was obtained from a woman aged 25 to 39 in good health. The specimen sequenced was blood. This chain uses TRBV25-1 with TRBJ2-1; 8 bases line up with TRBD1. CDR3 DNA sequence: TGTGCCAGCACAGAGGACAGGGTTGCCTACAATGAGCAGTTCTTC. It translates to CASTEDRVAYNEQFF.